A few counts support the clone carrying this T cell receptor beta chain. This CDR3 region has 19 residues. The V and J ends lost 2 bases and 0 bases respectively, with 20 bases between them. Germline loops: CDR1 KGHSH, CDR2 LQKENI. With template switching, a universal primer site was added, and the cDNA carried unique molecular identifiers. TCRdb called the 5' RACE reads again in MiXCR, with one record for every CDR3 protein. The data contain about 920,000 distinct CDR3 sequences, over 9% of them singletons. The data originate from a study of identical twins. This sample was shared with a second study, whose subject was yellow fever vaccine responses in identical twins.

The source is a woman aged 18 to 35 in good health. The sample consisted of PBMCs. The V gene is TRBV18, the J gene TRBJ2-4; D remains ambiguous. CDR3 sequence: CASSPSPPGSDLAKNIQYF. The DNA for the CDR3 is TGTGCCAGCTCACCAAGTCCCCCGGGTTCCGATTTAGCCAAAAACATTCAGTACTTC.